The rows below give T cell receptor beta chains drawn from one sample of a study of blood T cell repertoires in COVID-19. Clones were sequenced by immunoSEQ multiplex PCR, and TCRdb holds only the in-frame ones, with some missing. Here the sample spans 40,000 to 55,000 clones, more than 65% being singletons. The sample comprised peripheral blood. The receptors stem from a human donor in a cohort sampled during active COVID-19. Each CDR3 is given without its conserved first and last residue.

>TRBV29-1
SVANWASAAYEQY
>TRBV6-6
ASSPQGGGSNQPQH
>TRBV20-1
SASPSGRSYEQY
>TRBV7-2
ASSLGTGFYEQY
>TRBV9
ASSGRAAEQY
>TRBV6-6
ASSLIRDGTEAF
>TRBV5-1
ASSTSGDYNEQF
>TRBV5-1
ASSPEGRSGNTIY
>TRBV12-3/TRBV12-4
ASSPDYGGYT
>TRBV18
ASSPRTGMETQY
>TRBV5-4
ASSLTSDNEQF
>TRBV11-2
ASSFAPGLAGGAQETQY
>TRBV7-3
ASSPGGFAGAYNEQF
>TRBV4-3
ASSQEGRDTDTQY
>TRBV12-5
ASGGSWREGRNEQF
>TRBV5-1
ASSLVSGEETQY
>TRBV6-1
ASSEYGLNTDTQY
>TRBV2
ASSEASSYEQY
>TRBV7-9
ASSSGNQPQH
>TRBV7-2
ASSSTRETYNEQF
>TRBV4-2
ASSQEGASGRRVNTGELF
>TRBV5-1
ASSLGLAALNEQF
>TRBV28
ASRPRLAGSLDEQF
>TRBV12-3/TRBV12-4
ASIGVTEAF
>TRBV10-1
ASRKTGAGELF
>TRBV11-1
ASSWTSGHNEQY
>TRBV5-1
ASSPSLAGGLGELF
>TRBV19
ASSIRKGGDRANTEAF
>TRBV30
AWSAGNPYGYT
>TRBV11-1
ASSAGTGSNQPQH
>TRBV24-1
ATSDPGQGTETQY
>TRBV2
ASSDLGEKLF
>TRBV29-1
SVDGGKDEQY
>TRBV7-2
ASSSRDRGQGEAF
>TRBV7-2
ASSTRASSSGTRKETQY
>TRBV10-2
ASSESRAGEQF
>TRBV4-1
ASSQYGASSTNEKLF
>TRBV7-2
ASSPGTWATGELF
>TRBV6-2/TRBV6-3
ASSYSAGLKKPSYEQY
>TRBV14
ASSTGYEQY
>TRBV9
ASSVGSQGNNSPLH
>TRBV28
ASSSQDREEQY
>TRBV6-5
ASSYGGRTSEAF
>TRBV7-2
ASSFRQGRTGELF
>TRBV14
ASSLGGLNQPQH
>TRBV19
ASSMYRAEAF